The 14 T cell receptor beta chains presented below share a single source sample, sequenced in a study of T cells in Graves' hyperthyroidism and ophthalmopathy. Amplification targeted TCR beta CDR3 regions from RNA transcripts. During a first-round RT-PCR of the TCR CDR3, the HTBI primer set was used. MiXCR, applied by TCRdb to the multiplex PCR reads, yields one record per CDR3 protein. The sample carries 500,000 to 750,000 distinct CDR3 sequences, roughly 46% recorded once. The specimen sequenced was peripheral blood or thyroid tissue (not recorded which). These receptors came from a woman between 18 and 29 years old with Graves' hyperthyroidism.

The sample holds many counts of this clonotype. This chain joins TRBV6-1 and TRBJ2-7; the match to TRBD2 covers 10 bases. The ends lost 4 bases at V and 5 bases at J; junction bases unmatched: 5. Germline-derived CDR1 and CDR2 are MNHNS and SASEGT. The CDR3 is 14 amino acids. As DNA, the CDR3 is TGTGCCAGCAGTGTAAGCGGGAGGGCGCACGAGCAGTACTTC. It is translated as CASSVSGRAHEQYF.

The rearrangement links TRBV29-1 to TRBJ1-1; D is possibly TRBD1 (5 bases). Trimming took off 5 bases at V and 2 bases at J, with 21 bases between the two ends. Germline V gene lookup returns CDR1 SQVTM and CDR2 ANQGSEA. This CDR3 is 16 amino acids long. The CDR3 DNA follows: TGCAGCGTTCGGTTGCAGGGAGCGAAAAGAAACACTGAAGCTTTCTTT. This codes for CSVRLQGAKRNTEAFF.

A single count supports this clonotype. CDR3: CATSSATSGKETQYF. Here the CDR3 DNA reads TGTGCCACCAGCAGCGCGACTAGCGGAAAAGAGACCCAGTACTTC. The V and J genes are TRBV15 and TRBJ2-5, with 9 bases identical to TRBD2. CDR1 LNHNV and CDR2 YYDKDF come from the germline V gene (reference sequence). V shed 3 bases, J shed 3 bases, and the junction held 5 bases outside the gene matches. The CDR3 length is 15 residues.

The chain uses TRBV5-1 and TRBJ2-5; 8 bases map to TRBD2. From germline, CDR1 is SGHRS and CDR2 YFSETQ. V dropped 0 bases and J dropped 2; count of bases not matched to a gene: 6. The CDR3 is 16 amino acids. The CDR3 reads CASSLVVAGPQETQYF. Here the CDR3 DNA reads TGCGCCAGCAGCTTGGTGGTAGCGGGACCTCAAGAGACCCAGTACTTC. The full variable domain, completed using reference TRBV5-1 and TRBJ2-5, is KAGVTQTPRYLIKTRGQQVTLSCSPISGHRSVSWYQQTPGQGLQFLFEYFSETQRNKGNFPGRFSGRQFSNSRSEMNVSTLELGDSALYLCASSLVVAGPQETQYFGPGTRLLVL.

This clonotype came up many times. The J gene is TRBJ2-7, the V gene TRBV28, with 10 positions matching TRBD2. After removal of 5 bases from V and 4 bases from J, the junction contained 11 bases not matched to a gene. The CDR3 has 16 residues. In germline, CDR1 is MDHEN, CDR2 SYDVKM. As DNA, the CDR3 is TGTGCCAGCAGTCGAACTCCGGGACTAGCGTCGTACGAGCAGTACTTC. Its protein is CASSRTPGLASYEQYF.

This clonotype has at least ten counts. The J gene is TRBJ1-1, the V gene TRBV20-1; 10 nucleotides agree with TRBD1. The V gene end was trimmed by 4 bases and the J gene end by 1 base; junction bases not matched to a gene: 6. The length of the CDR3 is 15 residues. Germline CDR1 DFQATT, CDR2 SNEGSKA (reference sequence). DNA of the CDR3: TGCAGTGCTACGAGACAGGGGGCAGAGAACACTGAAGCTTTCTTT. Translated: CSATRQGAENTEAFF.

Concerning this clonotype itself: A much larger clone is a single base away; this may be a read error. V gene TRBV7-7 combines with J gene TRBJ2-3, with D tentatively TRBD2 (6 bases). CDR3 length equals 14 residues. From germline, CDR1 is SSHAT and CDR2 FNYEAQ (reference sequence). The CDR3 reads CASSHFGTSDTQYF. The CDR3 nucleotides are TGTGCTAGCAGCCACTTCGGGACTTCGGATACGCAGTATTTT.

Ten or more counts support this clonotype. The chain joins TRBV29-1 to TRBJ2-5, with D perhaps matching TRBD2 (5 bases). This CDR3 has 12 amino acids. Germline-derived CDR1 and CDR2 are SQVTM and ANQGSEA. The CDR3 region has the DNA TGCAGTGCTAGACAAGGAGGCGAGACCCAGTACTTC. As protein: CSARQGGETQYF.

The J gene is TRBJ1-5, the V gene TRBV2, with 8 bases lining up with TRBD1. J lost 13 bases, V lost 4 bases, and 12 bases had no gene match. Germline CDR1 SNHLY, CDR2 FYNNEI. The CDR3 loop spans 14 amino acids. CDR3 bases: TGTGCCAGCAGTGGAGGGCAGGGGGCGGAAACACAGCATTTT. The encoded protein is CASSGGQGAETQHF.

This clonotype appeared many times. The chain couples TRBV7-2 to TRBJ1-1, with 7 bases lining up with TRBD1. This CDR3 is 13 amino acids long. The trim removed 5 bases at V and 6 bases at J, leaving 6 bases unmatched. From germline, CDR1 is SGHTA and CDR2 FQGNSA. The CDR3 DNA reads TGTGCCAGCAGCCGACAGGGAGGACCTGAAGCTTTCTTT. It is translated as CASSRQGGPEAFF.

V is TRBV5-4 and J is TRBJ2-7; D gene ambiguous. The CDR3 is 13 amino acids. CDR1 SGHNT and CDR2 YYREEE come from the germline V gene (reference sequence). V was shortened by 6 bases and J by 5 bases, with 15 bases between the two germline ends. The CDR3 loop is CASNRPGIHEQYF. DNA for the CDR3: TGTGCCAGCAACCGCCCGGGTATCCACGAGCAGTACTTC.

The J gene is TRBJ2-5, the V gene TRBV10-3; 7 bases are shared with TRBD1. Germline CDR1 ENHRY, CDR2 SYGVKD. Trimming cost V 6 bases and J 5 bases; bases outside gene matches: 15. This CDR3 region has 16 residues. The DNA of the CDR3 is TGTGCCATCAGCCAACCTTCGACAGGGCGCGGGGAGACCCAGTACTTC. It translates to CAISQPSTGRGETQYF.

The chain combines TRBV10-3 with TRBJ1-6; possible D gene TRBD1, 6 bases. The CDR3 runs 14 residues. Germline V lookup: CDR1 ENHRY, CDR2 SYGVKD. The V and J ends lost 5 bases and 10 bases respectively, with 15 bases between them. CDR3: CAISKGEMGSPLHF. DNA for the CDR3: TGTGCCATCAGTAAGGGGGAGATGGGCTCACCCCTCCACTTT.

The V and J genes are TRBV24-1 and TRBJ1-5; a weak D match, TRBD1 (5 bases). The V gene's germline CDR1 is KGHDR and CDR2 SFDVKD. V was pared by 3 bases and J by 7 bases, with 12 bases between. The CDR3 runs to 14 residues. CDR3 DNA: TGTGCCACCAGTGATGCTGATGGGGGGCAGCCCCAGCATTTT. This gives the protein CATSDADGGQPQHF.